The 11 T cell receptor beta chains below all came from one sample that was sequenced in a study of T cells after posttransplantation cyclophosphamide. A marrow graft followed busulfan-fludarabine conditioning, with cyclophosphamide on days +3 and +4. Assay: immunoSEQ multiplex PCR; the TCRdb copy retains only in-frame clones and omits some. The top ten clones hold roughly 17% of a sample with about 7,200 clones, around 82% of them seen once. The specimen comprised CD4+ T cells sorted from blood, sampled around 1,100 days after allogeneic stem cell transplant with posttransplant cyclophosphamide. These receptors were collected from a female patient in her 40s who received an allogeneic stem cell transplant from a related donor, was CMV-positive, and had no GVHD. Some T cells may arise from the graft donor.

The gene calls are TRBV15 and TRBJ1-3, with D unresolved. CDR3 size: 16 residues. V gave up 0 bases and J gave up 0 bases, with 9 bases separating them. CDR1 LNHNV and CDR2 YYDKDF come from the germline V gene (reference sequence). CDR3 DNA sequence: TGTGCCACCAGCAGAGATAAGAGGGTCTCTGGAAACACCATATATTTT. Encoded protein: CATSRDKRVSGNTIYF.

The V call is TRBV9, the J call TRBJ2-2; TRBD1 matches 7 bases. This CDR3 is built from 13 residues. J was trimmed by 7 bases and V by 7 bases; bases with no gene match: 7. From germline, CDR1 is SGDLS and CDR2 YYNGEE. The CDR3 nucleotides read TGTGCCAGCGACAGGGATATTGGCGGGGAGCTGTTTTTT. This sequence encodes CASDRDIGGELFF.

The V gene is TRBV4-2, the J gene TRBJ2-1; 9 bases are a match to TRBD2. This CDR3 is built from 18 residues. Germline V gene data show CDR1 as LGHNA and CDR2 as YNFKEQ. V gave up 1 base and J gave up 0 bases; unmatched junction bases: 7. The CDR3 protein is CASSQVGAGGISYNEQFF. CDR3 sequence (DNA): TGTGCCAGCAGCCAAGTCGGGGCGGGGGGGATCTCCTACAATGAGCAGTTCTTC.

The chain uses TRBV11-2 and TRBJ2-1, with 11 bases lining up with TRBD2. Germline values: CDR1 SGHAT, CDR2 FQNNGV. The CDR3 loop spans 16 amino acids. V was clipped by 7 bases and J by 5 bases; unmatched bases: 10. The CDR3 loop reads CASTSNSGGGHNEQFF. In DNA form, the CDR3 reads TGTGCCAGCACCTCAAATAGCGGGGGGGGACACAATGAGCAGTTCTTC.

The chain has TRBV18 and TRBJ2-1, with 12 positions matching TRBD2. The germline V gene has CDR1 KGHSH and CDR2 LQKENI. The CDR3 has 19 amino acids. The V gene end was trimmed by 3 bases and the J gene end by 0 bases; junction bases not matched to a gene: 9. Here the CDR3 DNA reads TGTGCCAGCTCACCCCTCCCGACTAGCGGGGGAAGCTCCTACAATGAGCAGTTCTTC. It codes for CASSPLPTSGGSSYNEQFF.

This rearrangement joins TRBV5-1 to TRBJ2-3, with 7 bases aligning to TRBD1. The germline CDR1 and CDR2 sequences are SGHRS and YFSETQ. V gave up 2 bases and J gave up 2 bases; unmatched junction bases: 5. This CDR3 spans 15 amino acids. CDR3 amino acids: CASSFRDRLTDTQYF. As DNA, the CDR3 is TGCGCCAGCAGCTTTAGGGACAGACTCACAGATACGCAGTATTTT.

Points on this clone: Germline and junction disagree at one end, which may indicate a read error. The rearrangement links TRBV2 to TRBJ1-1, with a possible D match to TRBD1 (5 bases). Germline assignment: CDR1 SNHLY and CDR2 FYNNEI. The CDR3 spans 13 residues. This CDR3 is CASSGDRPPDAFF. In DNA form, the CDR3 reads TGTGCCAGCAGTGGAGACAGACCCCCTGACGCTTTCTTT.

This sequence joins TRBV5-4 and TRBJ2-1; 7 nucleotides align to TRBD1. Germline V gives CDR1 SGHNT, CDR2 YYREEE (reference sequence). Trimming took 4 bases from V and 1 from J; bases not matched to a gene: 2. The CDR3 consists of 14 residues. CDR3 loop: CASSRRGSYNEQFF. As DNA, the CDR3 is TGTGCCAGCAGCCGCAGGGGGTCCTACAATGAGCAGTTCTTC.

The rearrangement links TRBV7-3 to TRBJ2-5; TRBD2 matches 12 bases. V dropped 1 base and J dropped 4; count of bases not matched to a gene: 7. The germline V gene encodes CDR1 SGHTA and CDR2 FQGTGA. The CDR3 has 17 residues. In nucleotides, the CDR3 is TGTGCCAGCAGCTTAAGTGGACTAGCGGGGACAGGAGAGACCCAGTACTTC. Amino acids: CASSLSGLAGTGETQYF.

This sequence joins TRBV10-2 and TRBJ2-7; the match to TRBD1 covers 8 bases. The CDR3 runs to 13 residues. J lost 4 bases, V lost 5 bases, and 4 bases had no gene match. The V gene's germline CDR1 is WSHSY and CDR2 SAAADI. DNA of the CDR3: TGCGCCAGCAGTTTATACAGGGGGTACGAGCAGTACTTC. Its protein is CASSLYRGYEQYF.

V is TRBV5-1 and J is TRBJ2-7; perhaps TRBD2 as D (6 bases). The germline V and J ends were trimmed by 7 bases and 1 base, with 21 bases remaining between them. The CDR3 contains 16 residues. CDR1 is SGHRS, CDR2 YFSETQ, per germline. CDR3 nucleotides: TGCGCCAGCGGCCCTTTGTCGGGGGAGCCTTCCTACGAGCAGTACTTC. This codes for CASGPLSGEPSYEQYF.